This T cell receptor (beta chain) was identified in a study of radiation and T cells in renal cell carcinoma. General observations from the study: Baseline intratumoral clonotype presence is unknown without pretreatment biopsies. Top tumor clonotypes rose in blood 2 weeks post-radiation, then contracted.

Trimming left V 7 bases short and J 1 base short, with 10 bases between. The CDR3 extends over 12 amino acids. Germline V CDR1 and CDR2: SQVTM, ANQGSEA. Time point indicated: blood 2 weeks post-SBRT. Treatment specified: 15 Gy SBRT to primary tumor, nephrectomy 4 weeks later. Notes on this clone: Its antigen is unknown.

This table comes from immunoSEQ multiplex PCR, and its TCRdb copy is limited to in-frame clones, with some not included. The sample carries roughly 130,000 clones, roughly four fifths recorded once. This specimen was blood, taken from a patient whose treatment included radiotherapy and nephrectomy. The receptor's source is a woman in her fifties or sixties with renal cell carcinoma. The chain carries TRBV29-1 and TRBJ1-1; no clear D. The CDR3 DNA follows: TGCAGCGCTGGGAGACCGAACACTGAAGCTTTCTTT. It is translated as CSAGRPNTEAFF.